One and the same sample provided the 21 T cell receptor beta chains below, sequenced in a study of beta chain features in type 1 diabetes. Since all of the isolated RNA was reverse transcribed, expressed TCRB transcripts were what got sequenced. Profiled with immunoSEQ multiplex PCR; TCRdb holds only in-frame clones, not every one. The sample lists hundreds of thousands of clones; roughly 16% were seen once. Sequenced: naive CD4+ T cells from blood. These receptors were obtained from a man aged 18 to 29 in good health.

V is TRBV7-2 and J is TRBJ2-2; 12 nucleotides match TRBD2. CDR1 SGHTA and CDR2 FQGNSA come from the germline V gene. J was trimmed by 4 bases and V by 3 bases; bases with no gene match: 0. The CDR3 length is 15 residues. The CDR3 coding sequence is TGTGCCAGCAGCTTGACTAGCGGGAGCACCGGGGAGCTGTTTTTT. Residues: CASSLTSGSTGELFF. Full variable domain (rest looked up from reference TRBV7-2 and TRBJ2-2): GAGVSQSPSNKVTEKGKDVELRCDPISGHTALYWYRQSLGQGLEFLIYFQGNSAPDKSGLPSDRFSAERTGGSVSTLTIQRTQQEDSAVYLCASSLTSGSTGELFFGEGSRLTVL.

This clone was counted only a few times. CDR3 nucleotides: TGTGCCAGCAGTTTTCGTCGGACGGTCCTGAACACTGAAGCTTTCTTT. Residues: CASSFRRTVLNTEAFF. J is TRBJ1-1 and V is TRBV6-5, with D hard to call. CDR1 is MNHEY, CDR2 SVGAGI, per germline. The ends were cut back, 4 bases at V and 0 bases at J, with 15 bases in the middle. This CDR3 is 16 amino acids long.

CDR3 sequence reads: CASSLDRVTAEAFF. CDR3 DNA sequence: TGTGCCAGCAGCTTAGACAGGGTAACGGCTGAAGCTTTCTTT. The chain couples TRBV5-4 to TRBJ1-1; 7 bases are shared with TRBD1. Germline CDR1 reads SGHNT; CDR2 reads YYREEE (reference sequence). This CDR3 is 14 amino acids long. The trim removed 2 bases at V and 6 bases at J, leaving 7 bases unmatched.

The rearrangement links TRBV7-2 to TRBJ2-7; tentative D call: TRBD2 (5 bases). This CDR3 spans 14 amino acids. Germline loops: CDR1 SGHTA, CDR2 FQGNSA. Deletions cut 3 bases from V and 6 bases from J, with 15 bases between. Written as DNA, the CDR3 is TGTGCCAGCAGCTTTGGTGGGAGTCCCCTCGAGCAGTACTTC. This gives the protein CASSFGGSPLEQYF.

This clone was seen a few times. The sample has other DNA sequences that encode this CDR3 too. The chain joins TRBV9 to TRBJ2-4; 8 bases align to TRBD2. The germline gives CDR1 SGDLS, CDR2 YYNGEE. Trimming cost V 0 bases and J 0 bases; bases outside gene matches: 2. The CDR3 has 16 residues. CDR3 DNA sequence: TGTGCCAGCAGCGTAGCGGGAGGGCTAGCCAAAAACATTCAGTACTTC. As protein: CASSVAGGLAKNIQYF.

This clone was found a few times. The J gene is TRBJ2-1, the V gene TRBV27, with TRBD1 matching 9 bases. The germline CDR1 and CDR2 sequences are MNHEY and SMNVEV (reference sequence). V lost 3 bases and J lost 9; bases outside the gene matches: 6. CDR3 length equals 14 residues. The CDR3 loop reads CASSFGQGRTEQFF. The CDR3 DNA sequence: TGTGCCAGCAGTTTCGGACAGGGGAGGACTGAGCAGTTCTTC.

This chain links TRBV5-4 with TRBJ2-6; 10 bases map to TRBD2. Germline V CDR1 and CDR2: SGHNT, YYREEE (reference sequence). V gave up 0 bases and J gave up 0 bases; unmatched junction bases: 9. The CDR3 loop spans 20 amino acids. CDR3 bases: TGTGCCAGCAGCTTGGTGGGGCTGACTAGCGGGTACTCTGGGGCCAACGTCCTGACTTTC. Translating it yields CASSLVGLTSGYSGANVLTF.

This chain uses TRBV9 with TRBJ2-1, with 7 positions matching TRBD2. Germline trimming cut 0 bases from V and 4 bases from J; bases unmatched to any gene: 13. In germline, CDR1 is SGDLS, CDR2 YYNGEE. The CDR3 runs to 18 residues. In DNA, the CDR3 is TGTGCCAGCAGCGTAGGGCCCTCCCTAGCGGCCCTATACAATGAGCAGTTCTTC. Translated: CASSVGPSLAALYNEQFF.

This clone was observed a few times. The chain carries TRBV7-9 and TRBJ2-7; 7 bases are shared with TRBD1. V lost 2 bases to trimming and J lost 5 bases; unmatched junction nucleotides: 12. The germline V gene encodes CDR1 SEHNR and CDR2 FQNEAQ (reference sequence). This CDR3 has 16 residues. DNA for the CDR3: TGTGCCAGCAGCTTAACCCGACAGGGCCGTTTTAACGAGCAGTACTTC. Translation: CASSLTRQGRFNEQYF.

The V gene is TRBV10-3, the J gene TRBJ1-5, with D tentatively TRBD1 (6 bases). Germline-derived CDR1 and CDR2 are ENHRY and SYGVKD. The CDR3 loop spans 15 amino acids. The V and J ends lost 4 bases and 2 bases respectively, with 12 bases between them. DNA for the CDR3: TGTGCCATCAGTGCATGGGGGGCTGGCAATCAGCCCCAGCATTTT. Its protein is CAISAWGAGNQPQHF.

This clone turned up a few times. The chain employs TRBV14 and TRBJ2-3, with no clear D. This CDR3 comprises 13 residues. Deletions cut 5 bases from V and 4 bases from J, with 10 bases between. Germline lookup yields CDR1 SGHDN and CDR2 FVKESK. This CDR3 is CASSARNPDTQYF. The CDR3 region has the DNA TGTGCCAGCAGCGCACGAAATCCAGATACGCAGTATTTT.

This rearrangement joins TRBV11-2 to TRBJ1-6; no reliable D call. Germline CDR1 is SGHAT and CDR2 is FQNNGV. The CDR3 is 16 amino acids. V lost 0 bases, J lost 7 bases, and 13 bases lay in between. The CDR3 sequence: CASSLEPGRPNSPLHF. The CDR3 bases are TGTGCCAGCAGCTTAGAACCCGGACGGCCGAATTCACCCCTCCACTTT.

The V gene is TRBV28, the J gene TRBJ2-7; 11 bases agree with TRBD2. The CDR3 runs to 18 residues. Germline V gene data show CDR1 as MDHEN and CDR2 as SYDVKM. Trimming took 6 bases from V and 1 from J; bases not matched to a gene: 14. The CDR3 sequence: CASSPLAGAGPTSYEQYF. The CDR3 bases are TGTGCCAGCAGCCCACTAGCGGGAGCCGGCCCTACTTCCTACGAGCAGTACTTC.

This clone was counted a few times. The V gene is TRBV5-1, the J gene TRBJ2-3, with 10 bases fitting TRBD2. CDR3 length equals 15 residues. Germline CDR1 SGHRS, CDR2 YFSETQ. V shed 2 bases and J 8 bases; nucleotides not matched to a gene: 8. CDR3 in DNA: TGCGCCAGCAGCTTTACTAGCGGGGAAAGAGGTACGCAGTATTTT. This encodes CASSFTSGERGTQYF. The variable domain in full, completed from reference TRBV5-1 and TRBJ2-3, reads KAGVTQTPRYLIKTRGQQVTLSCSPISGHRSVSWYQQTPGQGLQFLFEYFSETQRNKGNFPGRFSGRQFSNSRSEMNVSTLELGDSALYLCASSFTSGERGTQYFGPGTRLTVL.

V usage is TRBV23-1 and J usage is TRBJ2-5; D tentatively fits TRBD1 or TRBD2 (6 bases each). TRBV23-1 is noted as an ORF with a role that remains uncertain. The CDR3 consists of 15 residues. Deletions cut 0 bases from V and 2 bases from J, with 10 bases between. The DNA of the CDR3 is TGCGCCAGCAGTCAATCGACAGGACTACAAGAGACCCAGTACTTC. This sequence encodes CASSQSTGLQETQYF.

This chain uses TRBV27 with TRBJ2-3, with 13 bases fitting TRBD2. In germline, CDR1 is MNHEY, CDR2 SMNVEV (reference sequence). The CDR3 contains 17 residues. Unmatched junction bases numbered 9, after V lost 5 bases and J lost 4 bases. The CDR3 DNA reads as TGTGCCAGCAGTCCAACTAGCGGGAGGGCCGGGGCAGATACGCAGTATTTT. Its translation is CASSPTSGRAGADTQYF.

This clone was observed a few times. V is TRBV5-4 and J is TRBJ2-5; a possible D gene is TRBD1 (6 bases). V lost 6 bases and J lost 1, with 19 bases in between. CDR1 is SGHNT and CDR2 is YYREEE in the germline V gene (reference sequence). CDR3 length: 16 residues. Here the CDR3 reads CASTPKGQGSQETQYF. CDR3 nucleotides: TGTGCCAGCACCCCAAAAGGGCAGGGGAGCCAAGAGACCCAGTACTTC.

The chain uses TRBV6-6 and TRBJ2-5; 9 bases match TRBD2. J lost 5 bases, V lost 10 bases, and 17 bases had no gene match. CDR1 MNHNY and CDR2 SVGAGI come from the germline V gene (reference sequence). The CDR3 consists of 16 residues. CDR3 residues: CAIGGASGAPWETQYF. The CDR3 nucleotides read TGTGCCATCGGGGGAGCTAGCGGGGCCCCTTGGGAGACCCAGTACTTC.

V and J are TRBV10-3 and TRBJ2-2, with D possibly TRBD2 on 6 matching bases. Trimming removed 8 bases from V and 1 base from J, with 14 bases in between. CDR1 ENHRY and CDR2 SYGVKD come from the germline V gene. The CDR3 sequence is 15 residues long. The CDR3 DNA reads as TGTGCCATCGGACCCGGGACTGGGAACACCGGGGAGCTGTTTTTT. Its translation is CAIGPGTGNTGELFF.

This clone was picked up a small number of times. This sample includes further DNA sequences coding for the same CDR3. This chain links TRBV5-1 with TRBJ2-7, with D tentatively TRBD1 or TRBD2 (5 bases each). Between the trimmed V and J ends, which lost 4 bases and 3 bases, there was a span of 8 bases. The CDR3 is made up of 12 amino acids. Germline V CDR1 and CDR2: SGHRS, YFSETQ. CDR3 amino acids: CASSLGVYEQYF. Here the CDR3 DNA reads TGCGCCAGCAGCCTGGGGGTCTACGAGCAGTACTTC.

This clone has a handful of counts. The V call is TRBV4-3, the J call TRBJ1-2, with D possibly TRBD1 on 6 matching bases. Trimming left V 0 bases short and J 3 bases short, with 11 bases between. The CDR3 is made up of 15 amino acids. CDR1 is LGHNA and CDR2 is YSLEER in the germline V gene. CDR3 in amino acids: CASSQENRVYYGYTF. The DNA of the CDR3 is TGCGCCAGCAGCCAAGAGAACAGGGTTTACTATGGCTACACCTTC.